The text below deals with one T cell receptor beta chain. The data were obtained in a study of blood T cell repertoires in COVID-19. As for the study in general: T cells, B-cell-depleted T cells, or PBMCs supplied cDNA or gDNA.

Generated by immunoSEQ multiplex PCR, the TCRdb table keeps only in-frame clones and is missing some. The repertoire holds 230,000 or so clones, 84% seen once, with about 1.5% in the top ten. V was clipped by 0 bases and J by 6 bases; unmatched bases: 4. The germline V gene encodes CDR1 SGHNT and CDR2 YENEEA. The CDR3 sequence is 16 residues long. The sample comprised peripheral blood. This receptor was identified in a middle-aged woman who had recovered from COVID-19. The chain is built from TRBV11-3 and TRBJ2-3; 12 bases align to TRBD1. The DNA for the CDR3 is TGTGCCAGCAGCTTAGAGGGGACAGGGGGCTTTGATACGCAGTATTTT. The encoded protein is CASSLEGTGGFDTQYF.